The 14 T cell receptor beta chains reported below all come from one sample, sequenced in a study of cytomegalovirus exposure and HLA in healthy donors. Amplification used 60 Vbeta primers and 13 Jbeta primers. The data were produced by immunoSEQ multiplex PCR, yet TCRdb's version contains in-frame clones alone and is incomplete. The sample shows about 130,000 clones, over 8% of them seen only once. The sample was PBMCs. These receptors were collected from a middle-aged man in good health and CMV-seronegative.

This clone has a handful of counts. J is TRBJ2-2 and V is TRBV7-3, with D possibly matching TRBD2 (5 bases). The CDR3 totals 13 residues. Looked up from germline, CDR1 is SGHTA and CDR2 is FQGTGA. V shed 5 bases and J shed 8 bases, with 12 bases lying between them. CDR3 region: CASSPGRGGELFF. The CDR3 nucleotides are TGTGCCAGCAGCCCAGGACGGGGAGGGGAGCTGTTTTTT.

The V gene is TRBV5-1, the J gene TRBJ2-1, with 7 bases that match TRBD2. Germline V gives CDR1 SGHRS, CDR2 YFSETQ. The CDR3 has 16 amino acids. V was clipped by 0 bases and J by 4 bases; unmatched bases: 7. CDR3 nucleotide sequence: TGCGCCAGCAGCTTGGCCCTGTCTAGCGGATACAATGAGCAGTTCTTC. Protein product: CASSLALSSGYNEQFF.

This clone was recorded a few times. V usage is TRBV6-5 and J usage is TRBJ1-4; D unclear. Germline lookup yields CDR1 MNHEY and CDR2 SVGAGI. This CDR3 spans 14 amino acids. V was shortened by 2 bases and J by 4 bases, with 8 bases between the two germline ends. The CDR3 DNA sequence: TGTGCCAGCAGTTACCGGGAGTTTAATGAAAAACTGTTTTTT. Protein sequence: CASSYREFNEKLFF.

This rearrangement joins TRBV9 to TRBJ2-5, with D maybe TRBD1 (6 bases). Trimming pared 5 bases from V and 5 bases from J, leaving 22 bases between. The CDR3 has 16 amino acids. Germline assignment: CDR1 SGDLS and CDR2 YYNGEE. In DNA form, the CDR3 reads TGTGCCAGCAGTTTCACCCCGGACAGCCGTGGGGAGACCCAGTACTTC. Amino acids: CASSFTPDSRGETQYF. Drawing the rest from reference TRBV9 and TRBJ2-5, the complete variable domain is DSGVTQTPKHLITATGQRVTLRCSPRSGDLSVYWYQQSLDQGLQFLIQYYNGEERAKGNILERFSAQQFPDLHSELNLSSLELGDSALYFCASSFTPDSRGETQYFGPGTRLLVL.

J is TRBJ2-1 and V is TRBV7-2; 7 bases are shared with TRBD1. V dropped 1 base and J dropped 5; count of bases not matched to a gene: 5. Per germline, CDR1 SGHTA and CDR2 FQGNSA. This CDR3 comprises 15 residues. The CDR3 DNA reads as TGTGCCAGCAGCTTAGACAGGACAGGAAACAATGAGCAGTTCTTC. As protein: CASSLDRTGNNEQFF.

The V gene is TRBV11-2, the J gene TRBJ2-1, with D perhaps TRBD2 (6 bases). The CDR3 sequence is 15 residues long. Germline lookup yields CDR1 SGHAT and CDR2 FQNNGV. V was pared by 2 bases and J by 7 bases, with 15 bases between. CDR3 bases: TGTGCCAGCAGCTTACACGGGGAGGCGGGGAATGAGCAGTTCTTC. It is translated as CASSLHGEAGNEQFF.

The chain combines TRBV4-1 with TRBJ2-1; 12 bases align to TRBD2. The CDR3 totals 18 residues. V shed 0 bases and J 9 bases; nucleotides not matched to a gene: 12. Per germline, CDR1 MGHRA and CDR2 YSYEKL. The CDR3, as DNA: TGCGCCAGCAGCCAAGAATTGAGGCTAGCGGGGGGGCTTGGTGAGCAGTTCTTC. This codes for CASSQELRLAGGLGEQFF.

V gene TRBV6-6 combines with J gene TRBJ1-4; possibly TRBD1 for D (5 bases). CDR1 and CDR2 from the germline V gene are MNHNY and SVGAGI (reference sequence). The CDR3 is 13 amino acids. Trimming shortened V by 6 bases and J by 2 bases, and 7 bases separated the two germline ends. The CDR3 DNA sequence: TGTGCCAGCAGGGGGGGGACTAATGAAAAACTGTTTTTT. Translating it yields CASRGGTNEKLFF.

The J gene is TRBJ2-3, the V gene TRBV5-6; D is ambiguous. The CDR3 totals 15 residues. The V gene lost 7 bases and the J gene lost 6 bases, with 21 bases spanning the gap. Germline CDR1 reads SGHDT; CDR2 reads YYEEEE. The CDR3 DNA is TGTGCCAGCTTTGTGGGCCGTACAAGATTGGATACGCAGTATTTT. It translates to CASFVGRTRLDTQYF.

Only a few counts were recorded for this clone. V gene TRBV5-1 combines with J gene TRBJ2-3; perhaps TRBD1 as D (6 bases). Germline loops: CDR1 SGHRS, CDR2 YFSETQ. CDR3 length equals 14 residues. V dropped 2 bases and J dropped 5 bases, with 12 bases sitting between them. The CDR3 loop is CASSFGEGQDTQYF. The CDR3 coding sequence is TGCGCCAGCAGCTTCGGAGAGGGACAAGATACGCAGTATTTT. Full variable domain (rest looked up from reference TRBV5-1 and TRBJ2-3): KAGVTQTPRYLIKTRGQQVTLSCSPISGHRSVSWYQQTPGQGLQFLFEYFSETQRNKGNFPGRFSGRQFSNSRSEMNVSTLELGDSALYLCASSFGEGQDTQYFGPGTRLTVL.

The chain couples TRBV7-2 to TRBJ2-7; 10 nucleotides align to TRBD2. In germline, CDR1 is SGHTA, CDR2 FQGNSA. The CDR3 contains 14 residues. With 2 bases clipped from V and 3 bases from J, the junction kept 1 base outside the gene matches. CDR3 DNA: TGTGCCAGCAGCTTACCTAGCGGGGGCTACGAGCAGTACTTC. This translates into CASSLPSGGYEQYF.

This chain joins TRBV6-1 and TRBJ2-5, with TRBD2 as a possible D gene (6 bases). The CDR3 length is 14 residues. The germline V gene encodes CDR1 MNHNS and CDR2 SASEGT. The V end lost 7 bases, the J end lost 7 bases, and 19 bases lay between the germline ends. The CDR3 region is CASMAGINGGTQYF. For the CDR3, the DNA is TGTGCCAGCATGGCGGGGATTAACGGGGGGACCCAGTACTTC.

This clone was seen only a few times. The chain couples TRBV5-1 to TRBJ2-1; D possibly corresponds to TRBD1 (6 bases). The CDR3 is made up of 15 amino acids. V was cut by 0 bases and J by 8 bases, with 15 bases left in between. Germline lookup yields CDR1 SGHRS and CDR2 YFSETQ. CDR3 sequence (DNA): TGCGCCAGCAGCTTGGATGGGACACCGTACGATGAGCAGTTCTTC. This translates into CASSLDGTPYDEQFF.

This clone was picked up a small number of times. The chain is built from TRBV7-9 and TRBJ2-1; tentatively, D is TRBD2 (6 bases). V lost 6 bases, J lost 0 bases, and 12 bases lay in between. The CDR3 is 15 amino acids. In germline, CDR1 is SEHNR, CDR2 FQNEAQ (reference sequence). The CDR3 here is CASSSDGSSYNEQFF. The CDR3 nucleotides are TGTGCCAGCAGTTCTGACGGGAGCTCCTACAATGAGCAGTTCTTC.